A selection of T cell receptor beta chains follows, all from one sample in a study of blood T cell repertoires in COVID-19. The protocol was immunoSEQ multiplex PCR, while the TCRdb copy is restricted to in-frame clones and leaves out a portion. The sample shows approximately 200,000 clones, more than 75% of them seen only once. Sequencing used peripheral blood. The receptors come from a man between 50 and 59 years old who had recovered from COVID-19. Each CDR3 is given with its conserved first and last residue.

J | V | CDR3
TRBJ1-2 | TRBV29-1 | CSVGSTGRDAGYGYTF
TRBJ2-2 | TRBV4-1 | CASSHTRLAGYTGELFF
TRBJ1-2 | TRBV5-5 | CASSIPGLEDYGYTF
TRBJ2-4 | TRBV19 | CASRPGQGGKNIQYF
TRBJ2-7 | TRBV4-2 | CASSLFRSSGIDEQYF
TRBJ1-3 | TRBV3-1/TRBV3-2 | CASSLIRGGFGNTIYF
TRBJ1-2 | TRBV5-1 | CASSLGGQGRNYGYTF
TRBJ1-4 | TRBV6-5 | CASSPGHGNEKLFF
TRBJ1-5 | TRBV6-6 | CASSRVSNQPQHF
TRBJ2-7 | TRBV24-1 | CAVRVPHYEQYF
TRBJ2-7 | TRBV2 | CASRGGYEQYF
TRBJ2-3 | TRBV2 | CASSEYRGADTQYF
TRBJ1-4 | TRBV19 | CASSIDGTGGTNEKLFF
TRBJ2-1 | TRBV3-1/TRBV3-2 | CASSWAGTSGSNEQFF
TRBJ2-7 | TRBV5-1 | CASSLAAGGPREQYF
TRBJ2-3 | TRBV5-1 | CASSLAPSGSPTDTQYF
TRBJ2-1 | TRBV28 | CASRGLAGGERFYNEQFF
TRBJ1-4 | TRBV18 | CASSPIGSSSRGEKLFF
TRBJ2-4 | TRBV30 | CAWSVRGQMAIQYF
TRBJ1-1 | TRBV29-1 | CSVFRGLNTEAFF
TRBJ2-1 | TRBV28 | CASSTGTVYNEQFF
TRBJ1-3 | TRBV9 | CASSTLQGLSGNTIYF
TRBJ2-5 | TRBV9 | CASSVVAEGFQETQYF
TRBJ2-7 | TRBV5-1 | CASSHLPASAGGSYEQYF
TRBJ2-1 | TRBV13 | CASSLVSGRRFF
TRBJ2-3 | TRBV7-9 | CASSPPPRTDTQYF
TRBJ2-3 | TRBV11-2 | CASTRTGRTDTQYF
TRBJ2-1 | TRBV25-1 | CASRGSASGRANEQFF
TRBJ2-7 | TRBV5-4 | CASSLSDRVYEQYF
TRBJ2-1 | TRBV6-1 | CASSEPETDDYNEQFF
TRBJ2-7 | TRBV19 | CASSILSGVGVKEQYF